This T cell receptor (beta chain) was observed in a study of CXCR3-negative and CXCR3-positive naive CD8 T cells (dated by TCRdb to about 2019). For context, the study as a whole: In total, about 140 million TRB reads were obtained, or roughly 1.5 +/- 0.3 million reads per library. Diversity and physicochemical repertoire analyses were performed on about a dozen donors pooled from two independent experiments. For the TRBV-TRBJ cluster analysis, the naive subsets came from a handful of donors, while the memory cells came from 3 donors. Overall results and qualifications from the work: Compared with CXCR3-negative naive cells, CXCR3-positive naive cells had TRB CDR3s with higher hydrophobicity (lower Kidera factor 4), lower energy, and higher strength and volume indices. Comparably high repertoire diversity was found in both naive subsets, whereas much lower repertoire diversity was found in memory CD8+ T cells. Because CXCR3 expression was partially decreased after cryopreservation, freshly isolated PBMCs were used for most assays. Because surface CD5, which is linked to self-reactivity in mice, was comparable between the naive subsets, TCR interaction strength was also inferred from the physicochemical properties of TRB CDR3s. Naive CXCR3-negative and CXCR3-positive cells from the same donor showed similar TRBV-TRBJ usage, whereas memory cells showed distinct patterns.

Each CD8+ T cell subset was flow-sorted in triplicate, and a few hundred thousand cells per subset were placed directly into RLT lysis buffer. To exclude memory contaminants, naive CD8+ T cells were stringently defined as CD45RO-CCR7+CD27+CD95-. Standard density gradient centrifugation was used to isolate peripheral blood mononuclear cells from buffy coats. A FACSAria III was used to flow-sort naive CD8+ T cells into CXCR3-negative and CXCR3-positive populations. An RNeasy Mini Kit was used to extract total RNA from the sorted cells. From its cysteine to its phenylalanine, the CDR3 spans 14 amino acids. No DNA is given. The germline V gene encodes CDR1 SEHNR and CDR2 FQNEAQ (reference sequence). Turning to this clonotype: It has no known antigen specificity.

For sequencing, a NextSeq 550 was employed. The Human TCR Profiling Kit (MiLaboratory) was used to prepare UMI-labeled 5' RACE TRB cDNA libraries. cDNA synthesis used the entire amount of extracted RNA, and PCR amplification then used the entire amount of cDNA produced. The libraries were made side by side, with each library going through the same number of PCR cycles. From the authors' description of their analysis: With a requirement of at least two reads per UMI, MIGEC and MiXCR extracted about 56,000 +/- 9,600 unique UMI-labeled TRB cDNA molecules per library. Each library averaged roughly 40,000 +/- 10,000 functional in-frame TRB CDR3 nucleotide clonotypes without stop codons. After downsampling to 5000 UMI-labeled TRB molecules per sample, diversity metrics such as normalized Shannon-Wiener and Chao1 were calculated in VDJtools. VDJtools was used to calculate clonotype-size-weighted physicochemical properties of the central five CDR3 residues, namely interaction energy, strength, volume and Kidera factor 4. TCRdb reprocessed the reads; each CDR3 protein sequence makes one entry, and DNA is unavailable. The V and J calls here are based on TCRdb, not the publication. The sample's table covers about 150,000 distinct CDR3 sequences. The ten largest clones take up less than 0.55% of the sample.

Sequenced sample: naive CXCR3+ CD8+ T cells from blood. Taken with the paper, the label for cell subset or site translates to: CD45RO-CCR7+CD27+CD95- naive CD8+ T cells expressing CXCR3 (TNR3+). The TCR originated in a human donor in good health. Some clones in this sample may be carry-over from other donors' samples. Recombination joined TRBV7-9 with TRBJ2-3. CDR3 sequence: CASSSTRDRDTQYF. Extended through the reference TRBV7-9 and TRBJ2-3 proteins, this CDR3 yields the full variable domain: DTGVSQNPRHKITKRGQNVTFRCDPISEHNRLYWYRQTLGQGPEFLTYFQNEAQLEKSRLLSDRFSAERPKGSFSTLEIQRTEQGDSAMYLCASSSTRDRDTQYFGPGTRLTVL.